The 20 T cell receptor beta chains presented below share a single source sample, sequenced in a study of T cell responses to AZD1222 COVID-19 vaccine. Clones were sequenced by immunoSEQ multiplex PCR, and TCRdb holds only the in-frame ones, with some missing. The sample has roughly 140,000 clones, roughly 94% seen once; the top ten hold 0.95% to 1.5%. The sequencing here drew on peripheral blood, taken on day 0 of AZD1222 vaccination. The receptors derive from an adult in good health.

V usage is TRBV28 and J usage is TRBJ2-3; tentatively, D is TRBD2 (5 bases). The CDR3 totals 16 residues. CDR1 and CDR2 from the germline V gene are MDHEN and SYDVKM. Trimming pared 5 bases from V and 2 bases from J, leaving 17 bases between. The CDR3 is CASSPHTPGSTDTQYF. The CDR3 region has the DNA TGTGCCAGCAGTCCTCACACACCGGGGTCCACAGATACGCAGTATTTT.

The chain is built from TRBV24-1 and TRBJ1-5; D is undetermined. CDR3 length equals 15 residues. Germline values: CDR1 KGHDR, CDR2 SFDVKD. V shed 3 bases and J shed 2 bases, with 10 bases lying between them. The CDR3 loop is CATSDASSGNQPQHF. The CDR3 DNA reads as TGTGCCACCAGTGATGCCAGTTCGGGCAATCAGCCCCAGCATTTT.

DNA of the CDR3: TGCGCCAGCAGCTTCCGGGACTCTAACACAGATACGCAGTATTTT. It specifies CASSFRDSNTDTQYF. The chain links TRBV5-1 to TRBJ2-3; D is perhaps TRBD2 (6 bases). The ends were cut back, 2 bases at V and 2 bases at J, with 12 bases in the middle. Germline V CDR1 and CDR2: SGHRS, YFSETQ. The CDR3 totals 15 residues. Filled out from reference TRBV5-1 and TRBJ2-3, the complete variable domain reads KAGVTQTPRYLIKTRGQQVTLSCSPISGHRSVSWYQQTPGQGLQFLFEYFSETQRNKGNFPGRFSGRQFSNSRSEMNVSTLELGDSALYLCASSFRDSNTDTQYFGPGTRLTVL.

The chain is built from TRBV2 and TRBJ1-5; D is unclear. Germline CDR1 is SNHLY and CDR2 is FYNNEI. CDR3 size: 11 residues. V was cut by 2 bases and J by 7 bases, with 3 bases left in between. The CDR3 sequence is CASSESQPQHF. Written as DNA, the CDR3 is TGTGCCAGCAGTGAAAGCCAGCCCCAGCATTTT.

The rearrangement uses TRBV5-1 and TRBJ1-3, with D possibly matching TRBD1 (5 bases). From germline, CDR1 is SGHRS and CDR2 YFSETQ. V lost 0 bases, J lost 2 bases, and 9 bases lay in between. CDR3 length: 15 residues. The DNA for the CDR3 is TGCGCCAGCAGCTTGGTCTCAGGGACTGGAAACACCATATATTTT. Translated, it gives CASSLVSGTGNTIYF.

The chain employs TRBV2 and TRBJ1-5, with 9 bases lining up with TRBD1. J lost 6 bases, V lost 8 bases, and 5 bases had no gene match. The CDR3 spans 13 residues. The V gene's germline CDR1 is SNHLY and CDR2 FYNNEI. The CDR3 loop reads CASGYRGPQPQHF. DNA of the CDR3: TGTGCCAGCGGCTACAGGGGGCCTCAGCCCCAGCATTTT.

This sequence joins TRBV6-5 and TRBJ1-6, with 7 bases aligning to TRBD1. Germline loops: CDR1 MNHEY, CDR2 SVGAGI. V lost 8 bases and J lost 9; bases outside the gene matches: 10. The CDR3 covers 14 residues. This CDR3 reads CASFKTGRGSPLHF. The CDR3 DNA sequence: TGTGCCAGCTTTAAGACAGGGCGCGGTTCACCCCTCCACTTT.

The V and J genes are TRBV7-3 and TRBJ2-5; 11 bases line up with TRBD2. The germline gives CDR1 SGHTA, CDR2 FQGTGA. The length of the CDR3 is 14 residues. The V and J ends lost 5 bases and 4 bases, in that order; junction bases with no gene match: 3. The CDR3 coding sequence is TGTGCCAGCAGCCTCGGGACTAGCGGAGAGACCCAGTACTTC. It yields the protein CASSLGTSGETQYF.

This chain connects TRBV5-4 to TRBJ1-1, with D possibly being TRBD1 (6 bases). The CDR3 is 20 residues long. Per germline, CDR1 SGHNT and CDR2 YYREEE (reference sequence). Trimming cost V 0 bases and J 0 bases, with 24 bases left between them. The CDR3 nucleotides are TGTGCCAGCAGCTTGGAAGGGGGGCTAAAAGAAAGGCTGCTGAACACTGAAGCTTTCTTT. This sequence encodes CASSLEGGLKERLLNTEAFF.

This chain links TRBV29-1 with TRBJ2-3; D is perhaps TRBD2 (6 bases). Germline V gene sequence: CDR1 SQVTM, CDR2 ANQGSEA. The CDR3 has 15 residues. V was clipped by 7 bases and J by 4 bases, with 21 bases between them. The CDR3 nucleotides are TGCAGCGGGACATTCGTCGCGGGGTTAGCAGATACGCAGTATTTT. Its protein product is CSGTFVAGLADTQYF.

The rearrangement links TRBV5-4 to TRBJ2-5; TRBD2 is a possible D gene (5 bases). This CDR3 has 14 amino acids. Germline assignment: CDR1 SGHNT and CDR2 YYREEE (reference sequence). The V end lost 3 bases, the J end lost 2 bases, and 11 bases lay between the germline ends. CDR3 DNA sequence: TGTGCCAGCAGCTCCGGCGGGTCTCAAGAGACCCAGTACTTC. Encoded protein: CASSSGGSQETQYF.

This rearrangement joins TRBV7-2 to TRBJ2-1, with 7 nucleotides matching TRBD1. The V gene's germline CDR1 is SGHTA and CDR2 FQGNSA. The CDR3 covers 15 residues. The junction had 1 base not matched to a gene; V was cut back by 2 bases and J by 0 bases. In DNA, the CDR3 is TGTGCCAGCAGCTTAAAGGGGGCCTCCTACAATGAGCAGTTCTTC. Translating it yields CASSLKGASYNEQFF. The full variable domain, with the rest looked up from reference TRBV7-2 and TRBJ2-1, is GAGVSQSPSNKVTEKGKDVELRCDPISGHTALYWYRQSLGQGLEFLIYFQGNSAPDKSGLPSDRFSAERTGGSVSTLTIQRTQQEDSAVYLCASSLKGASYNEQFFGPGTRLTVL.

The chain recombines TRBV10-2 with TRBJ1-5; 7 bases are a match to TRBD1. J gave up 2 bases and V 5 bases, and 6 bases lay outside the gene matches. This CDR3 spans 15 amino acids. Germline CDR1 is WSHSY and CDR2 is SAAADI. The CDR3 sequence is CASSLQGNRNQPQHF. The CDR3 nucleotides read TGCGCCAGCAGTCTACAGGGGAATCGCAATCAGCCCCAGCATTTT.

Here the CDR3 DNA reads TGTGCCAGCAGCGATAACGGACAGGGGAAAGGCTACACCTTC. Translation: CASSDNGQGKGYTF. The V and J genes are TRBV7-9 and TRBJ1-2; 9 positions match TRBD1. The CDR3 runs 14 residues. V lost 5 bases and J lost 8; bases outside the gene matches: 9. Per germline, CDR1 SEHNR and CDR2 FQNEAQ (reference sequence).

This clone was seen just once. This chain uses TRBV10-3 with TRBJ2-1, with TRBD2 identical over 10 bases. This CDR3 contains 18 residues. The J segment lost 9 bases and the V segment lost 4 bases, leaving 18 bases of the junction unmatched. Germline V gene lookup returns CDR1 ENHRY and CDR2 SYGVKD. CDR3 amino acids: CAISAYMDAASGSSEQFF. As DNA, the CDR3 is TGTGCCATCAGTGCGTACATGGACGCTGCTAGCGGGAGTAGTGAGCAGTTCTTC.

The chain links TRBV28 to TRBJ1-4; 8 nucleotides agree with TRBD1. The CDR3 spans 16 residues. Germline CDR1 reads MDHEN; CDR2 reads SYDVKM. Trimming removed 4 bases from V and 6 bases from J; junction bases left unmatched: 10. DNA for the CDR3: TGTGCCAGCAGTTCGCACCCCCAGGGGGCTTATGAAAAACTGTTTTTT. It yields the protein CASSSHPQGAYEKLFF.

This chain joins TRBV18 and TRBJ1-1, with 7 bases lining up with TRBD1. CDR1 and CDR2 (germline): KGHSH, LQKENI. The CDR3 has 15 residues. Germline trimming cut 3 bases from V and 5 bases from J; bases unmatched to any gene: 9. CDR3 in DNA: TGTGCCAGCTCACCCCTGACAGGGCCGTATACTGAAGCTTTCTTT. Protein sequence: CASSPLTGPYTEAFF.

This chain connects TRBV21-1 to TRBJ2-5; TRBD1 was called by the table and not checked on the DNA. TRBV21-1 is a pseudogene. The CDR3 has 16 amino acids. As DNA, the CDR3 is TGTGCCAGACCCTACAGGGAAGTCCTTGGCCAAGAGACCCAGTACTTC. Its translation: CARPYREVLGQETQYF.

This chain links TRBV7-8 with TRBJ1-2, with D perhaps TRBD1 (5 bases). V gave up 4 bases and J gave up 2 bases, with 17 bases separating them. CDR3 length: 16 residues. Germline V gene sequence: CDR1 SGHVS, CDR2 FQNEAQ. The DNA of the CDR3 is TGTGCCAGCAGCTCATTAGGCCAGGGAGACAACTATGGCTACACCTTC. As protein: CASSSLGQGDNYGYTF.

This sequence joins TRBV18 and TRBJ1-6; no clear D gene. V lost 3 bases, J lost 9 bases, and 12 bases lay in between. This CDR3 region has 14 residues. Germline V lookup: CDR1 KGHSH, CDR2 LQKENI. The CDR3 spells CASSPAPTSSPLHF. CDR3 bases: TGTGCCAGCTCACCCGCCCCTACTAGTTCACCCCTCCACTTT. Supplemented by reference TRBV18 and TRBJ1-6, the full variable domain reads NAGVMQNPRHLVRRRGQEARLRCSPMKGHSHVYWYRQLPEEGLKFMVYLQKENIIDESGMPKERFSAEFPKEGPSILRIQQVVRGDSAAYFCASSPAPTSSPLHFGNGTRLTVT.